These 25 T cell receptor beta chains share one sample of origin, sequenced in a study of vaccination effects on CD4 cells after COVID-19 (dated by TCRdb to between 2021 and 2024). No antigens are known for them. Libraries came from the immunoSEQ multiplex PCR assay. TCRdb took this table from immuneACCESS and kept in-frame rearrangements with V and J called. Such tables lack part of the clones; where checked against another copy, unresolved V genes explain under half of the gap, and the rest is unexplained. The sample table contains tens of thousands of clones; only one count was recorded for less than 80% of them. Around 4% of the sample goes to the ten largest clones. After less than eleven days of culture, CD4+ T cells were isolated with the EasySep CD4+ T cell isolation kit. Each participant got two doses of an mRNA SARS-CoV-2 vaccine, either BNT162b2 or mRNA-1273. Source: CD4+ T cells from PBMCs cultured without peptide, taken after COVID-19 vaccination. These receptor sequences come from a human donor who received a COVID-19 vaccine.

Only one count was recorded for this clone. This chain links TRBV13 with TRBJ2-2, with D hard to call. Looked up from germline, CDR1 is PRHDT and CDR2 is FYEKMQ (reference sequence). The V gene lost 1 base and the J gene lost 10 bases, with 10 bases spanning the gap. CDR3 length: 13 residues. The CDR3 DNA reads as TGTGCCAGCAGCTTAGAAGGAGACCCGGAGCTGTTTTTT. Its translation is CASSLEGDPELFF.

The chain has TRBV3-1 (or the pseudogene TRBV3-2) and TRBJ2-1; maybe TRBD2 (5 bases). The germline CDR1 and CDR2 sequences are LGHDT and YNNKEL (reference sequence). V was clipped by 4 bases and J by 4 bases, with 8 bases between them. The CDR3 is 13 residues long. CDR3 bases: TGTGCCAGCAGCCTGGTAGCGTACAATGAGCAGTTCTTC. It yields the protein CASSLVAYNEQFF.

The chain joins TRBV7-2 to TRBJ1-2, with D possibly TRBD1 on 6 matching bases. The germline V gene encodes CDR1 SGHTA and CDR2 FQGNSA. The ends were cut back, 1 base at V and 5 bases at J, with 11 bases in the middle. The CDR3 is made up of 14 amino acids. CDR3 coding DNA: TGTGCCAGCAGCTTAGTCGTAGGGGGGTATGGCTACACCTTC. Residues: CASSLVVGGYGYTF.

The chain carries TRBV6-2 or TRBV6-3 and TRBJ2-1, with no clear D. Trimming cost V 6 bases and J 3 bases, with 15 bases left between them. CDR3 length: 15 amino acids. The V gene's germline CDR1 is MNHEY and CDR2 SVGEGT. CDR3 sequence (DNA): TGTGCCAGCAGCGAAAGGGTGGGGATCTACAATGAGCAGTTCTTC. Residues: CASSERVGIYNEQFF.

This clone was detected only once. V and J are TRBV9 and TRBJ2-7; 8 bases map to TRBD1. The J segment lost 7 bases and the V segment lost 1 base, leaving 10 bases of the junction unmatched. In germline, CDR1 is SGDLS, CDR2 YYNGEE. The CDR3 extends over 15 amino acids. Written as DNA, the CDR3 is TGTGCCAGCAGCGTAATGTCAGGGGGCCTGTCTGAGCAGTACTTC. Translating gives CASSVMSGGLSEQYF.

V gene TRBV7-2 combines with J gene TRBJ2-7; 15 bases line up with TRBD2. This CDR3 region has 16 residues. CDR1 is SGHTA and CDR2 is FQGNSA in the germline V gene. The V segment lost 5 bases and the J segment 6 bases; nucleotides outside the gene matches: 8. The CDR3 DNA is TGTGCCAGCAGCCCAAGGACTAGCGGGGGGGTGGTCGAGCAGTACTTC. Translating it yields CASSPRTSGGVVEQYF. The whole variable domain, filled in from reference TRBV7-2 and TRBJ2-7, reads GAGVSQSPSNKVTEKGKDVELRCDPISGHTALYWYRQSLGQGLEFLIYFQGNSAPDKSGLPSDRFSAERTGGSVSTLTIQRTQQEDSAVYLCASSPRTSGGVVEQYFGPGTRLTVT.

The rearrangement links TRBV5-4 to TRBJ1-1; D is possibly TRBD1 (5 bases). This CDR3 comprises 13 residues. The ends were cut back, 4 bases at V and 4 bases at J, with 11 bases in the middle. Germline CDR1 is SGHNT and CDR2 is YYREEE (reference sequence). The CDR3: CASSLGTATEAFF. The CDR3 DNA follows: TGTGCCAGCAGCCTAGGGACGGCCACTGAAGCTTTCTTT.

This clone is termed medium-sized. V usage is TRBV5-1 and J usage is TRBJ2-2; 7 bases line up with TRBD1. This CDR3 is built from 15 residues. The J segment lost 5 bases and the V segment lost 4 bases, leaving 8 bases of the junction unmatched. Germline V gene sequence: CDR1 SGHRS, CDR2 YFSETQ. CDR3 nucleotide sequence: TGCGCCAGCAGCCCCCGGGACAGCTGGACCGGGGAGCTGTTTTTT. Translation gives CASSPRDSWTGELFF. Supplemented by reference TRBV5-1 and TRBJ2-2, the full variable domain reads KAGVTQTPRYLIKTRGQQVTLSCSPISGHRSVSWYQQTPGQGLQFLFEYFSETQRNKGNFPGRFSGRQFSNSRSEMNVSTLELGDSALYLCASSPRDSWTGELFFGEGSRLTVL.

The J gene is TRBJ2-5, the V gene TRBV7-2; D uncertain. Trimming cost V 4 bases and J 4 bases, with 19 bases left between them. Germline V gene data show CDR1 as SGHTA and CDR2 as FQGNSA. The CDR3 is 16 residues long. CDR3 in amino acids: CASSSYKSPGGETQYF. CDR3 nucleotide sequence: TGTGCCAGCAGCTCCTATAAGTCGCCAGGTGGAGAGACCCAGTACTTC.

V usage is TRBV15 and J usage is TRBJ1-5; unclear D gene. This CDR3 comprises 15 residues. V was shortened by 0 bases and J by 0 bases, with 6 bases between the two germline ends. CDR1 is LNHNV, CDR2 YYDKDF, per germline (reference sequence). The CDR3 region has the DNA TGTGCCACCAGCAGAGAGCGGTATAGCAATCAGCCCCAGCATTTT. This encodes CATSRERYSNQPQHF. The full variable domain, rest sourced from reference TRBV15 and TRBJ1-5, is DAMVIQNPRYQVTQFGKPVTLSCSQTLNHNVMYWYQQKSSQAPKLLFHYYDKDFNNEADTPDNFQSRRPNTSFCFLDIRSPGLGDTAMYLCATSRERYSNQPQHFGDGTRLSIL.

The chain combines TRBV9 with TRBJ1-6; TRBD1 might be the D (6 bases). V lost 3 bases and J lost 7, with 14 bases in between. The germline CDR1 and CDR2 sequences are SGDLS and YYNGEE. CDR3 size: 15 residues. CDR3 residues: CASSAQTGANSPLHF. The DNA for the CDR3 is TGTGCCAGCAGCGCGCAGACGGGGGCCAATTCACCCCTCCACTTT.

The chain recombines TRBV19 with TRBJ2-3; 11 nucleotides agree with TRBD2. The junction had 5 bases not matched to a gene; V was cut back by 4 bases and J by 2 bases. The CDR3 runs 16 residues. Germline V gene data show CDR1 as LNHDA and CDR2 as SQIVND (reference sequence). CDR3: CASSKGLAVFTDTQYF. In nucleotides, the CDR3 is TGTGCCAGTAGTAAGGGACTAGCGGTCTTCACAGATACGCAGTATTTT.

This rearrangement joins TRBV5-8 to TRBJ2-1; D remains unclear. Germline lookup yields CDR1 SGHTS and CDR2 YDEGEE. V gave up 4 bases and J gave up 8 bases, with 10 bases separating them. CDR3 size: 12 residues. The CDR3 protein is CASSRWVDEQFF. CDR3 bases: TGTGCCAGCAGCCGCTGGGTGGATGAGCAGTTCTTC.

V gene TRBV29-1 combines with J gene TRBJ1-1; TRBD1 aligns across 7 bases. Germline CDR1 and CDR2: SQVTM and ANQGSEA. Losses at the gene ends were 7 bases for V and 8 bases for J; bases not matched to a gene: 13. The CDR3 is made up of 13 amino acids. The CDR3 nucleotides are TGCAGCGCTAATGACAGGGCGACCTCCGAAGCTTTCTTT. Translating it yields CSANDRATSEAFF.

The V call is TRBV30, the J call TRBJ2-6; 10 bases agree with TRBD1. The CDR3 extends over 17 amino acids. Germline CDR1 GTSNPN, CDR2 SVGIG (reference sequence). Trimming removed 4 bases from V and 0 bases from J; junction bases left unmatched: 6. The CDR3 region has the DNA TGTGCCTGGACCCGGGACAGGGGATACTCTGGGGCCAACGTCCTGACTTTC. Protein sequence: CAWTRDRGYSGANVLTF.

The rearrangement uses TRBV6-2 or TRBV6-3 and TRBJ1-3; D unclear. Germline CDR1 and CDR2: MNHEY and SVGEGT. The CDR3 runs to 12 residues. Trimming pared 0 bases from V and 8 bases from J, leaving 5 bases between. This CDR3 is CASSYSRDTIYF. DNA for the CDR3: TGTGCCAGCAGTTACTCAAGGGACACCATATATTTT.

The chain couples TRBV6-6 to TRBJ1-2, with 11 bases aligning to TRBD1. The germline CDR1 and CDR2 sequences are MNHNY and SVGAGI (reference sequence). V shed 6 bases and J 4 bases; nucleotides not matched to a gene: 4. This CDR3 contains 14 residues. The CDR3 bases are TGTGCCAGCAGAGGACAGGGGGCGTCCTATGGCTACACCTTC. The encoded protein is CASRGQGASYGYTF.

The chain has TRBV4-1 and TRBJ2-7; D assignment may be TRBD1 or TRBD2 (5 bases each). This CDR3 is 16 amino acids long. The V end lost 4 bases, the J end lost 5 bases, and 21 bases lay between the germline ends. Germline V lookup: CDR1 MGHRA, CDR2 YSYEKL. CDR3 amino acids: CASSPAYPPRGHEQYF. The CDR3 nucleotides are TGCGCCAGCAGCCCTGCCTACCCCCCCCGGGGCCACGAGCAGTACTTC.

The rearrangement uses TRBV7-2 and TRBJ2-5, with TRBD2 as a possible D gene (6 bases). The CDR3 length is 14 residues. CDR1 and CDR2 from the germline V gene are SGHTA and FQGNSA. Trimming left V 5 bases short and J 5 bases short, with 15 bases between. CDR3 coding DNA: TGTGCCAGCAGCCCCACCGGGGGTGGTGAGACCCAGTACTTC. Translation gives CASSPTGGGETQYF.

The sample holds a few counts of this clone. Here the CDR3 reads CASSSYRGNTIYF. CDR3 coding DNA: TGTGCCAGCAGTTCCTACCGAGGAAACACCATATATTTT. The V gene is TRBV27, the J gene TRBJ1-3; D ambiguous. Between the trimmed V and J ends, which lost 4 bases and 4 bases, there was a span of 8 bases. In germline, CDR1 is MNHEY, CDR2 SMNVEV (reference sequence). The CDR3 has 13 residues.

This chain connects TRBV5-6 to TRBJ2-3; D is perhaps TRBD2 (6 bases). V lost 3 bases, J lost 1 base, and 12 bases lay in between. Per germline, CDR1 SGHDT and CDR2 YYEEEE. The CDR3 covers 15 residues. CDR3 in DNA: TGTGCCAGCAGCTCACGACTAGACCGCACAGATACGCAGTATTTT. Translation: CASSSRLDRTDTQYF.

Points on this clone: At one end the junction does not follow the germline gene, possibly because of a read error. This rearrangement joins TRBV6-5 to TRBJ2-1; D may be TRBD1 or TRBD2 (6 bases each). Germline V CDR1 and CDR2: MNHEY, SVGAGI. The length of the CDR3 is 15 residues. CDR3 sequence reads: CASSYWGASNNEQFF. The DNA for the CDR3 is TGTGCCAGCAGCTACTGGGGGGCCTCAAACAATGAGCAGTTCTTC.

The V call is TRBV20-1, the J call TRBJ2-1, with D tentatively TRBD1 or TRBD2 (5 bases each). This CDR3 spans 15 amino acids. The germline V and J ends were trimmed by 3 bases and 9 bases, with 21 bases remaining between them. The germline gives CDR1 DFQATT, CDR2 SNEGSKA (reference sequence). CDR3 amino acids: CSASGGTRVDGEQFF. CDR3 sequence (DNA): TGCAGTGCTAGTGGTGGGACCAGGGTCGATGGTGAGCAGTTCTTC.

This clone was picked up one time. The genes are TRBV4-1 and TRBJ2-5; 13 bases agree with TRBD2. This CDR3 has 17 amino acids. CDR1 and CDR2 (germline): MGHRA, YSYEKL. With 0 bases clipped from V and 2 bases from J, the junction kept 3 bases outside the gene matches. The CDR3 reads CASSQDRLAGGQETQYF. The CDR3 nucleotides read TGCGCCAGCAGCCAAGATCGACTAGCGGGGGGACAAGAGACCCAGTACTTC.

V gene TRBV5-6 combines with J gene TRBJ1-2; D remains ambiguous. CDR3 length equals 14 residues. The germline CDR1 and CDR2 sequences are SGHDT and YYEEEE. V lost 4 bases, J lost 4 bases, and 14 bases lay in between. The CDR3 nucleotides read TGTGCCAGCAGCCAGCCCCGTGTTCGCTATGGCTACACCTTC. Translated: CASSQPRVRYGYTF.